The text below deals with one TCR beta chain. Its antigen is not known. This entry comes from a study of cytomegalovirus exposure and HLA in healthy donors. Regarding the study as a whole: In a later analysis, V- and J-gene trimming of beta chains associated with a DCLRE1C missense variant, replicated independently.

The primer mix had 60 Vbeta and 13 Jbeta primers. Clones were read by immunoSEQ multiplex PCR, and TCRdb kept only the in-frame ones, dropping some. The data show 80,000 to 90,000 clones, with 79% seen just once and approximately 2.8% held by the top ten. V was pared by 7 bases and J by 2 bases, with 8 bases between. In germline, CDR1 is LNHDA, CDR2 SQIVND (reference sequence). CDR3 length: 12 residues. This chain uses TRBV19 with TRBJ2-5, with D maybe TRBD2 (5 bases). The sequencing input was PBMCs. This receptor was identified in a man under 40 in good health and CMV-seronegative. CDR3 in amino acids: CASKTGQETQYF. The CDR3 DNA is TGTGCCAGTAAAACGGGGCAAGAGACCCAGTACTTC.